This T cell receptor (beta chain) stems from a study of blood T cell repertoires in COVID-19. Patients in Seattle were enrolled during active infection, then followed longitudinally. In the original processing: Nucleated cell number was recorded as an estimate derived from reference gene primer amplification. TCRdb's table, derived via immunoSEQ multiplex PCR, lists solely in-frame clones and lacks some. The DNA was the basis for D and trimming; V, J and clone size are from that table. The sample includes a few hundred thousand clones, 91% of them seen just once. The V and J ends lost 2 bases and 9 bases, in that order; junction bases with no gene match: 7. Germline CDR1 MNHEY, CDR2 SVGAGI. CDR3 length equals 16 residues.

What was sequenced was peripheral blood. The sequence derives from a person aged 18 to 30 with COVID-19, enrolled during active disease. The V gene is TRBV6-5, the J gene TRBJ2-2; TRBD2 matches 12 bases. Here the CDR3 reads CASSYQTSGSRWELFF. The DNA for the CDR3 is TGTGCCAGCAGTTACCAGACTAGCGGGAGTAGGTGGGAGCTGTTTTTT.